This T cell receptor (beta chain) was identified during a study of human T cells and chemical hapten exposure. Germline-derived CDR1 and CDR2 are LNHDA and SQIVND (reference sequence). The CDR3 has 12 residues. V was shortened by 6 bases and J by 10 bases, with 15 bases between the two germline ends. TCRdb recomputed calls from the RACE reads with MiXCR, one row per CDR3 protein. The sample holds roughly 81,000 distinct CDR3 sequences; 8.5% are singletons and the top ten take just over 2.5%. This clonotype was found many times. The time point: pre-sensitization, week 0. Treatment meaning: therapeutic diphenylcyclopropenone sensitization with weekly scalp DPC.

This TCR was recovered from a middle-aged man with alopecia areata. Some clones in this sample may be carry-over from other donors' samples. V gene TRBV19 combines with J gene TRBJ1-2, with D perhaps matching TRBD1 (5 bases). The sample here was whole blood, taken in connection with sensitization to the hapten diphenylcyclopropenone (DPC). This CDR3 reads CASRGDLADYTF. In nucleotides, the CDR3 is TGTGCCAGTAGGGGGGACCTCGCAGACTACACCTTC.